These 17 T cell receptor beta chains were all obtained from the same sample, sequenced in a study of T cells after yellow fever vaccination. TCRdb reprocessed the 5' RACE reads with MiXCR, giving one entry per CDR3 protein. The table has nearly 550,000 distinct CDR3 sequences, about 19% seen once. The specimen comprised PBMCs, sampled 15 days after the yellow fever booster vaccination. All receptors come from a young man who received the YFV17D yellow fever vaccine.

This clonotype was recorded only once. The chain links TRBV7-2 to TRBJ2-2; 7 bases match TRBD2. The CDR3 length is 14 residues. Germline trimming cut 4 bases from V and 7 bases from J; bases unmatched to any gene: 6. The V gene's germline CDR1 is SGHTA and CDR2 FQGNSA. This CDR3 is CASSSQRGHGELFF. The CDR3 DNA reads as TGTGCCAGCAGCTCCCAGCGGGGCCACGGGGAGCTGTTTTTT.

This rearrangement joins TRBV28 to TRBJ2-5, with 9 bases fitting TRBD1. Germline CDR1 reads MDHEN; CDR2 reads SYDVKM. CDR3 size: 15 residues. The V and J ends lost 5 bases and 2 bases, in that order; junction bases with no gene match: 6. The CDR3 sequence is CASSVGTGLQETQYF. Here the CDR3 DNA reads TGTGCCAGCAGTGTCGGGACAGGGCTGCAAGAGACCCAGTACTTC.

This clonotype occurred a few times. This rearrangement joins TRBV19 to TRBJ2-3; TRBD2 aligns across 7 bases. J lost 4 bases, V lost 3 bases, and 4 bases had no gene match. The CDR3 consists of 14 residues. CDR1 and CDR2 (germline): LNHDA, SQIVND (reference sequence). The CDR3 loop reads CASSMAGVADTQYF. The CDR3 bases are TGTGCCAGTAGTATGGCGGGAGTGGCAGATACGCAGTATTTT.

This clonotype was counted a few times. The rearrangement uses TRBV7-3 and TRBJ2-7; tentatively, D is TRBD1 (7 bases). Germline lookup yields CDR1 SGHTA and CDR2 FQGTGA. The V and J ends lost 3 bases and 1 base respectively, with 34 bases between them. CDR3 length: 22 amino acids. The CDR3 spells CASSFVGLKLRQGGLWSYEQYF. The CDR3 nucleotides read TGTGCCAGCAGCTTCGTAGGGCTAAAACTTCGGCAGGGGGGACTGTGGTCCTACGAGCAGTACTTC.

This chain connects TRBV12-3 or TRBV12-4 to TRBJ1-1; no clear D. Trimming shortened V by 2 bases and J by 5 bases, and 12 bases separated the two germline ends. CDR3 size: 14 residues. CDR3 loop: CASSLFEVATEAFF. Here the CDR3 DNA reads TGTGCCAGCAGTTTATTTGAGGTGGCTACTGAAGCTTTCTTT.

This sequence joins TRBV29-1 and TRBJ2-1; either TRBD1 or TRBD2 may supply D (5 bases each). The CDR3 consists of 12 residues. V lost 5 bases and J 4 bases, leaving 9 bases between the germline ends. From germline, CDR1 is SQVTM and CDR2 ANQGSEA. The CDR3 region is CSVRGGYNEQFF. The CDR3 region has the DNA TGCAGCGTTAGGGGCGGGTACAATGAGCAGTTCTTC.

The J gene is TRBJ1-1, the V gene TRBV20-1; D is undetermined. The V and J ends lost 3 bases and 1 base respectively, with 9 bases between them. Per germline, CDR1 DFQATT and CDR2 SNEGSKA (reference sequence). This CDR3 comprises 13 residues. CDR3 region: CSARGRSNTEAFF. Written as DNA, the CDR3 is TGCAGTGCTAGGGGCAGATCGAACACTGAAGCTTTCTTT.

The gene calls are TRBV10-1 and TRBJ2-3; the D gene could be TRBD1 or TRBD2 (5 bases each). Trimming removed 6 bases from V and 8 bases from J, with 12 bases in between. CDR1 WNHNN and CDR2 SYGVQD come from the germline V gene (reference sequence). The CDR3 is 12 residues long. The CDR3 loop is CASSGDGGTQYF. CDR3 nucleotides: TGCGCCAGCAGCGGGGACGGAGGTACGCAGTATTTT.

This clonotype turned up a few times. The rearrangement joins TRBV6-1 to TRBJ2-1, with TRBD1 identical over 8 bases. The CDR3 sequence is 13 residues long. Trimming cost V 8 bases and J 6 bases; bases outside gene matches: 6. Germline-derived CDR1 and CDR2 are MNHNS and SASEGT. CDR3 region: CASGQGWINEQFF. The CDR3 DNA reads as TGTGCCAGCGGACAGGGTTGGATCAATGAGCAGTTCTTC.

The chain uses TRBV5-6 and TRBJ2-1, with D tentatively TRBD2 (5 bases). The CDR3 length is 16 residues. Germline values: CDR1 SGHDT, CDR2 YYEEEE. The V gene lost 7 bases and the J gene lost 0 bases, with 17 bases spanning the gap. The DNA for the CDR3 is TGTGCCAGCGGCCCCGAGGGCGGCTGCTCCTACAATGAGCAGTTCTTC. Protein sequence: CASGPEGGCSYNEQFF.

CDR3 loop: CASSQSTGTASGDEQFF. CDR3 coding DNA: TGTGCCAGCAGCCAATCAACCGGGACGGCATCGGGGGATGAGCAGTTCTTC. V is TRBV4-2 and J is TRBJ2-1; weak D call: TRBD2 (6 bases). The ends were cut back, 2 bases at V and 8 bases at J, with 22 bases in the middle. Germline lookup yields CDR1 LGHNA and CDR2 YNFKEQ. The length of the CDR3 is 17 residues.

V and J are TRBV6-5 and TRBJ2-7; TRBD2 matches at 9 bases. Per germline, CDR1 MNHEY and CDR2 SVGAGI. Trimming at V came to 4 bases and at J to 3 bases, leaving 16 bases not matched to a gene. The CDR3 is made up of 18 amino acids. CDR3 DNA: TGTGCCAGCAGTTCGAACTCGGGGCTAGCGGGAAGTTTCTACGAGCAGTACTTC. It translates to CASSSNSGLAGSFYEQYF.

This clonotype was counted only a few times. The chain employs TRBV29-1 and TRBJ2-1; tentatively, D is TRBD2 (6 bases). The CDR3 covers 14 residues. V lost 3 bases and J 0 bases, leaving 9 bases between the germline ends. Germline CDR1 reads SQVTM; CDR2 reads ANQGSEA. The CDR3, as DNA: TGCAGCGTTGAGGACTATAGCTCCTACAATGAGCAGTTCTTC. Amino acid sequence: CSVEDYSSYNEQFF.

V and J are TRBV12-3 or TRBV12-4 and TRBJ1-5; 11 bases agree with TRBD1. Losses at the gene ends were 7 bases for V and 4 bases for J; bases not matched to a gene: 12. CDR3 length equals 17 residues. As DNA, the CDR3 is TGTGCCAGCATCAAGTCCACTGGGACAGGGGGAAATCAGCCCCAGCATTTT. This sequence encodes CASIKSTGTGGNQPQHF.

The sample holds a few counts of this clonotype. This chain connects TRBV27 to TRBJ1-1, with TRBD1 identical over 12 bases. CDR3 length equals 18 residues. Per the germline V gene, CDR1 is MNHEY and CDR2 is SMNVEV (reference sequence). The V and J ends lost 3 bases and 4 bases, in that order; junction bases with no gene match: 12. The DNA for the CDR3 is TGTGCCAGCAGTTTTTCATCCGGGACAGGGGGCGGGAGCACTGAAGCTTTCTTT. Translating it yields CASSFSSGTGGGSTEAFF.

CDR3 region: CSVEAGAYEQYF. Written as DNA, the CDR3 is TGCAGCGTTGAGGCGGGAGCCTACGAGCAGTACTTC. V and J are TRBV29-1 and TRBJ2-7; 7 bases match TRBD2. Trimming at V came to 3 bases and at J to 2 bases, leaving 1 base not matched to a gene. This CDR3 region has 12 residues. The germline V gene encodes CDR1 SQVTM and CDR2 ANQGSEA.

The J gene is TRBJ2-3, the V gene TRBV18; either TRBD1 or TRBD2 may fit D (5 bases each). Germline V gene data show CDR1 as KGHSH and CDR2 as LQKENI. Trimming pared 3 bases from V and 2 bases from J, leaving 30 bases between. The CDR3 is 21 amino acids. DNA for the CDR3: TGTGCCAGCTCACCCCGCCCCCAAACGTCGGGACGGTCCCGGTCCACAGATACGCAGTATTTT. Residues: CASSPRPQTSGRSRSTDTQYF.